This TCR beta chain stems from a study of cytomegalovirus exposure and HLA in healthy donors. Study-wide results and limits: The listing of about 150 TCR beta chains classed them as cytomegalovirus-associated.

As for this clone: No antigen is known for it.

Sequencing was performed with immunoSEQ multiplex PCR; in TCRdb, only in-frame clones are kept and a portion is missing. The sample shows approximately 60,000 clones, 80% to 95% of them seen only once. This TCR was sampled from a woman in her late teens or twenties in good health and CMV-seronegative. The sample consisted of PBMCs.

The CDR3 spells CASNREWSEQFF. The CDR3 DNA follows: TGTGCCAGCAATCGGGAGTGGAGTGAGCAGTTCTTC. The genes are TRBV7-9 and TRBJ2-1, with D possibly being TRBD2 (6 bases). Germline V CDR1 and CDR2: SEHNR, FQNEAQ (reference sequence). The V and J ends lost 7 bases and 9 bases respectively, with 13 bases between them. The CDR3 covers 12 residues.